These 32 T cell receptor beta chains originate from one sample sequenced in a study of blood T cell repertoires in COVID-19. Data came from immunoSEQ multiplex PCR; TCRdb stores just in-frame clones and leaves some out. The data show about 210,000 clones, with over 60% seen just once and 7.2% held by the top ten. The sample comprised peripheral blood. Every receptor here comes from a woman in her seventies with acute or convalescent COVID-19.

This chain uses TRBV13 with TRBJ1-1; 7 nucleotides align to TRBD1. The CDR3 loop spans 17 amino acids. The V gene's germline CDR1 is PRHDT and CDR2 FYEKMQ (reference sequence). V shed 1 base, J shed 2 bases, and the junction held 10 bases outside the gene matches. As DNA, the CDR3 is TGTGCCAGCAGCTTAGCTGGTAGGGGGCGCATCAACACTGAAGCTTTCTTT. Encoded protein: CASSLAGRGRINTEAFF.

The CDR3 region has the DNA TGTGCCAGCAGCCAACTATCCGGACAGAAGCAGTTCTTC. Its protein is CASSQLSGQKQFF. The chain recombines TRBV14 with TRBJ2-1, with D maybe TRBD1 (6 bases). CDR3 length: 13 amino acids. The germline CDR1 and CDR2 sequences are SGHDN and FVKESK. Trimming cost V 2 bases and J 11 bases, with 13 bases left between them.

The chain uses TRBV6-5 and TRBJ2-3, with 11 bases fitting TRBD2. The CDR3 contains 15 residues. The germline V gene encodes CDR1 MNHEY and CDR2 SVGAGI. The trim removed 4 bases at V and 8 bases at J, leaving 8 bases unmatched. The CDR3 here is CASSFSGGAYGTQYF. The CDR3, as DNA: TGTGCCAGCAGTTTTAGCGGGGGGGCTTATGGTACGCAGTATTTT.

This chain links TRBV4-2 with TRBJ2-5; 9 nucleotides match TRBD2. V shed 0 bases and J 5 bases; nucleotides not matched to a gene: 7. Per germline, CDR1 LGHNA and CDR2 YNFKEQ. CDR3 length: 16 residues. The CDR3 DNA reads TGTGCCAGCAGCCAAGAAGGCGGGGGGGCGCGGGAGACCCAGTACTTC. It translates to CASSQEGGGARETQYF.

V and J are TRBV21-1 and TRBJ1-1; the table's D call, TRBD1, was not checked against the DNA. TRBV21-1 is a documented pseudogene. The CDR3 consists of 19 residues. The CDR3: CASSKALWDRGGMDTEAFF. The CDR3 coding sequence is TGTGCCAGCAGCAAAGCGCTTTGGGACAGGGGAGGGATGGACACTGAAGCTTTCTTT.

Written as DNA, the CDR3 is TGCAGCGTTGCTCGACAGTTGCACACTGAAGCTTTCTTT. Amino acid sequence: CSVARQLHTEAFF. This rearrangement joins TRBV29-1 to TRBJ1-1, with D possibly being TRBD1 (5 bases). Trimming removed 4 bases at V and 3 bases at J, with 12 bases between. This CDR3 is 13 amino acids long. Germline loops: CDR1 SQVTM, CDR2 ANQGSEA.

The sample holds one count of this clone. The CDR3 bases are TGTGCCAGTAGGGACCACAGGGGGCTGACGGACACCATATATTTT. This gives the protein CASRDHRGLTDTIYF. J is TRBJ1-3 and V is TRBV19, with 9 bases lining up with TRBD1. Trimming at V came to 6 bases and at J to 8 bases, leaving 11 bases not matched to a gene. Germline loops: CDR1 LNHDA, CDR2 SQIVND (reference sequence). This CDR3 has 15 amino acids.

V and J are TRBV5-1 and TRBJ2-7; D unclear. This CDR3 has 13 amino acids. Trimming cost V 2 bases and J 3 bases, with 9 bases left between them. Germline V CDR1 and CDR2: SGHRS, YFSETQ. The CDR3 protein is CASSFGQNYEQYF. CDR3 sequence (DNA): TGCGCCAGCAGCTTTGGCCAGAACTACGAGCAGTACTTC.

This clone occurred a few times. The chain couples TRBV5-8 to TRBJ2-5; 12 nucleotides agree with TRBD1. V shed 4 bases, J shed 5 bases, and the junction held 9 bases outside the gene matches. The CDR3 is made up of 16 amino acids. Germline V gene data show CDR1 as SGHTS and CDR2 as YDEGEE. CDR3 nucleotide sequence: TGTGCCAGCAGCGCTGGGGACAGGGGGCAGGGGGAGACCCAGTACTTC. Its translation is CASSAGDRGQGETQYF. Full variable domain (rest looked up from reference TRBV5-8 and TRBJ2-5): EAGVTQSPTHLIKTRGQQATLRCSPISGHTSVYWYQQALGLGLQFLLWYDEGEERNRGNFPPRFSGRQFPNYSSELNVNALELEDSALYLCASSAGDRGQGETQYFGPGTRLLVL.

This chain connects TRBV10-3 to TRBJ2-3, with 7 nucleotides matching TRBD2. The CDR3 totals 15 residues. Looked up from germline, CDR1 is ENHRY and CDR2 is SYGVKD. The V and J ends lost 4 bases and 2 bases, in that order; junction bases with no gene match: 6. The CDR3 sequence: CAISGGTTFTDTQYF. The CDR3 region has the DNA TGTGCCATCAGTGGGGGGACTACTTTCACAGATACGCAGTATTTT.

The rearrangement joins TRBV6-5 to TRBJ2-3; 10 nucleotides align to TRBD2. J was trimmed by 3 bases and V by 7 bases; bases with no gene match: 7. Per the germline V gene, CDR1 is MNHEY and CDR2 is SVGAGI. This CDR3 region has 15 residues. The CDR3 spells CASTLAGAGTDTQYF. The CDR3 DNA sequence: TGTGCCAGCACCCTAGCGGGGGCGGGGACAGATACGCAGTATTTT.

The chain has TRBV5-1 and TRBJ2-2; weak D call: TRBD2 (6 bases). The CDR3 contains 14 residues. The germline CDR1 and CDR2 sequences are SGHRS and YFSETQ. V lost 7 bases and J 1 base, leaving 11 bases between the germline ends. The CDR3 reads CASVAALNTGELFF. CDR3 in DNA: TGCGCCAGCGTAGCGGCTTTGAACACCGGGGAGCTGTTTTTT.

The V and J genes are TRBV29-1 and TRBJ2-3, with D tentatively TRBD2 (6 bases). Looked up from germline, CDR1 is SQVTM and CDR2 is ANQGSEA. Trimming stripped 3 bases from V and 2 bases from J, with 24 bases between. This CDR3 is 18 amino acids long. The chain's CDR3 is CSVEGYQRGVEATDTQYF. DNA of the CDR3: TGCAGCGTTGAGGGATACCAGCGCGGGGTGGAGGCCACAGATACGCAGTATTTT.

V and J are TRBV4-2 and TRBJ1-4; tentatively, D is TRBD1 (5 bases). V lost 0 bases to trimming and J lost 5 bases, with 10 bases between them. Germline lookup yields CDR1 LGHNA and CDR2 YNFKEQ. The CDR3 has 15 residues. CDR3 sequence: CASSQDYNRNEKLFF. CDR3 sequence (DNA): TGTGCCAGCAGCCAAGATTATAACAGGAATGAAAAACTGTTTTTT.

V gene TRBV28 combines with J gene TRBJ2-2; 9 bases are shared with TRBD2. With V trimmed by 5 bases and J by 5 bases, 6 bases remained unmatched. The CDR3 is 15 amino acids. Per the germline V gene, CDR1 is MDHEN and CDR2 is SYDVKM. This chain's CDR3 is CASSLQLAGTGELFF. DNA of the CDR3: TGTGCCAGCAGTCTTCAGCTAGCGGGGACCGGGGAGCTGTTTTTT.

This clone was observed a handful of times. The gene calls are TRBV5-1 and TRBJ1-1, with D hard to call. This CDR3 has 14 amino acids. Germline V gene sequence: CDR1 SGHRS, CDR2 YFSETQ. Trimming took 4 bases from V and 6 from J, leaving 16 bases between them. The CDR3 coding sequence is TGCGCCAGCAGCCTTGGGTCTCTTAGCGCTGAAGCTTTCTTT. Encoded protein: CASSLGSLSAEAFF.

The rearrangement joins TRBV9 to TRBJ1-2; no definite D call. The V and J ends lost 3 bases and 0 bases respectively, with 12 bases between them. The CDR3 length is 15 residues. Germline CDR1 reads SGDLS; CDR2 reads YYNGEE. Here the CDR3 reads CASSAQLASNYGYTF. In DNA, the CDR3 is TGTGCCAGCAGCGCTCAGCTAGCCTCTAACTATGGCTACACCTTC.

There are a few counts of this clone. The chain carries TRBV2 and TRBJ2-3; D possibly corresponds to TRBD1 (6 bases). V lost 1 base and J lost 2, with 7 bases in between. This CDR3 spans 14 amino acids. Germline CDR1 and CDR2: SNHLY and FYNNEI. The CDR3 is CASSEGDITDTQYF. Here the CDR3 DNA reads TGTGCCAGCAGTGAAGGGGACATCACAGATACGCAGTATTTT. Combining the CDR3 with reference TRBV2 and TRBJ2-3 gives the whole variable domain EPEVTQTPSHQVTQMGQEVILRCVPISNHLYFYWYRQILGQKVEFLVSFYNNEISEKSEIFDDQFSVERPDGSNFTLKIRSTKLEDSAMYFCASSEGDITDTQYFGPGTRLTVL.

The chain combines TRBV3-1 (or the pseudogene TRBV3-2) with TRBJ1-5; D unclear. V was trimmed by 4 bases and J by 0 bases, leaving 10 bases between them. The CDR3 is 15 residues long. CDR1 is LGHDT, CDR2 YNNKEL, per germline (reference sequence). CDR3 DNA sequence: TGTGCCAGCAGCCCCTCGGTGAATAGCAATCAGCCCCAGCATTTT. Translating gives CASSPSVNSNQPQHF.

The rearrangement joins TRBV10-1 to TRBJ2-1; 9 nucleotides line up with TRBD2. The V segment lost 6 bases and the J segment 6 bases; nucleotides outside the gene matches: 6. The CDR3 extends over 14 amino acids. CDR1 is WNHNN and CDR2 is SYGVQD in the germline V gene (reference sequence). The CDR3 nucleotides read TGCGCCAGCAGGAATAGCGGGGGAGGCAATGAGCAGTTCTTC. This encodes CASRNSGGGNEQFF.

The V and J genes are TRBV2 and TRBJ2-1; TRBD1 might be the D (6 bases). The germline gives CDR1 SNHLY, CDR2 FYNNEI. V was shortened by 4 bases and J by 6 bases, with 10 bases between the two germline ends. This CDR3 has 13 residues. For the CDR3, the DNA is TGTGCCAGCAGTGGTGCCAGGGGCAATGAGCAGTTCTTC. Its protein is CASSGARGNEQFF.

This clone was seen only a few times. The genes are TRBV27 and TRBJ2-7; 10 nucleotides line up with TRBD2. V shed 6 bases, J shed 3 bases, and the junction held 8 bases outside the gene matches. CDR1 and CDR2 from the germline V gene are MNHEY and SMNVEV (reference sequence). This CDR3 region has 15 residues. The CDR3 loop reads CASRGKRGGGYEQYF. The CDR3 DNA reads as TGTGCCAGCAGGGGTAAGCGGGGGGGCGGCTACGAGCAGTACTTC.

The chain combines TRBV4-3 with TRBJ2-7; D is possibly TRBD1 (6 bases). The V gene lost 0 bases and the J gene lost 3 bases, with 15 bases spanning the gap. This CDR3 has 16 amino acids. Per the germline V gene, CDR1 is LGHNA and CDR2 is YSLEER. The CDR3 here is CASSQDWGAGVYEQYF. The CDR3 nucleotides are TGCGCCAGCAGCCAAGATTGGGGTGCAGGGGTCTACGAGCAGTACTTC.

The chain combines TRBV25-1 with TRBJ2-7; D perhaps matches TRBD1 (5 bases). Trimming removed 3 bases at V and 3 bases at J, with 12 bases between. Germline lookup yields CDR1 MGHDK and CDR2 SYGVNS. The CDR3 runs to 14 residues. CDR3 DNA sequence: TGTGCCAGCAGTGATCAGGCAGGGTACTACGAGCAGTACTTC. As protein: CASSDQAGYYEQYF.

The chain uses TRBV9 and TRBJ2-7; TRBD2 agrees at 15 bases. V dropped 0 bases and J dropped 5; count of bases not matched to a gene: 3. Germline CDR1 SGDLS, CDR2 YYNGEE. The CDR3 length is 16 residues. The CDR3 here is CASSVAGLAGGDEQYF. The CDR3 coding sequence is TGTGCCAGCAGCGTAGCAGGACTAGCGGGGGGGGACGAGCAGTACTTC.

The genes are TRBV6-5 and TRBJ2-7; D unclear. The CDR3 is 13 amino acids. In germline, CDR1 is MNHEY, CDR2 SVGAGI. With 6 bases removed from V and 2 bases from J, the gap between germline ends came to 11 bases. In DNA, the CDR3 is TGTGCCAGCAGAGTCCCAGGTACCTACGAGCAGTACGTC. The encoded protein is CASRVPGTYEQYV.

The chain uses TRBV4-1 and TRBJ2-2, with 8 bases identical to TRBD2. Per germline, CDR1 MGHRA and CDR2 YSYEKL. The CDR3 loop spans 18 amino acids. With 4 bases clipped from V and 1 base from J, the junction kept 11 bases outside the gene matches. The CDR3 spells CASSLGISRGGNTGELFF. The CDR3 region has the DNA TGCGCCAGCAGCCTAGGCATTTCACGGGGGGGGAACACCGGGGAGCTGTTTTTT.

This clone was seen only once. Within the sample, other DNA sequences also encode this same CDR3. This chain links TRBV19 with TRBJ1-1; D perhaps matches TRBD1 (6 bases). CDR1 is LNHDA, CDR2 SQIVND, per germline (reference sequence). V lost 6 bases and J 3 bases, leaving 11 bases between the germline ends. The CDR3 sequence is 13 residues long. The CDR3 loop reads CASRWGRDTEAFF. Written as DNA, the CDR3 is TGTGCCAGTAGATGGGGGCGCGACACTGAAGCTTTCTTT. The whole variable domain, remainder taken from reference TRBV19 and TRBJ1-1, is DGGITQSPKYLFRKEGQNVTLSCEQNLNHDAMYWYRQDPGQGLRLIYYSQIVNDFQKGDIAEGYSVSREKKESFPLTVTSAQKNPTAFYLCASRWGRDTEAFFGQGTRLTVV.

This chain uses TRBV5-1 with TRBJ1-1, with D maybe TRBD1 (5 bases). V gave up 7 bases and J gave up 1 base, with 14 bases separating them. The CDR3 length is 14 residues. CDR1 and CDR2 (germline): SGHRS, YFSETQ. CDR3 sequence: CASSLTTANTEAFF. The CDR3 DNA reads TGCGCCAGCTCCCTAACGACAGCGAACACTGAAGCTTTCTTT.

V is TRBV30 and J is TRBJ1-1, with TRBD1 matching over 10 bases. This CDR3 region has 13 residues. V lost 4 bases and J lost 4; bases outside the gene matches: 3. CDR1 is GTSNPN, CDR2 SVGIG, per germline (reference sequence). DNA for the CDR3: TGTGCCTGGAATAGACAGGGGGCCACTGAAGCTTTCTTT. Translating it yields CAWNRQGATEAFF.

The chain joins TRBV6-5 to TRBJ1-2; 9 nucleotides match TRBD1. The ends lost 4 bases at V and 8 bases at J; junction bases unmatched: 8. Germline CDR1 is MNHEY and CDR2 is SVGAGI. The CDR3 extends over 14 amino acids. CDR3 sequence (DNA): TGTGCCAGCAGTTCCCCATCGGACAGGGGAGGCTACACCTTC. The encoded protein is CASSSPSDRGGYTF.

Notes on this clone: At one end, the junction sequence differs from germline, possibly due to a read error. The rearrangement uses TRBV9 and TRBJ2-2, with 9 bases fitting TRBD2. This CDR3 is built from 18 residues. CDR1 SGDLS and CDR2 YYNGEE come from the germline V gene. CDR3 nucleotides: TGTGCCCGCAGCGTCCGCGGCGGGGGGGGGAGCCACACCGGGGAGCTGTTTTTT. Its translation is CARSVRGGGGSHTGELFF.